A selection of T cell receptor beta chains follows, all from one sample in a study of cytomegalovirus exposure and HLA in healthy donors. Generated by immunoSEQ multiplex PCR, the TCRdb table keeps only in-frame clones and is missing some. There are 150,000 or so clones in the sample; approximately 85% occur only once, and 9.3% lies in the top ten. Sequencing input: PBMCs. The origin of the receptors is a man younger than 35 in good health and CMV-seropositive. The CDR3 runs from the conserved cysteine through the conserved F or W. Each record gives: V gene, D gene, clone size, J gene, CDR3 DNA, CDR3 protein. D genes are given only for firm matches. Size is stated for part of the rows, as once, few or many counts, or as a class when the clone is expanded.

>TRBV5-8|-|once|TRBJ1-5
TGTGCCAGCAGCTTTAAGATTACAGGAAATCAGCCCCAGCATTTT
CASSFKITGNQPQHF
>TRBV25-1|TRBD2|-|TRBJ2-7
TGTGCCAGCAGTCCGGGGGGGGTGTACGAGCAGTACTTC
CASSPGGVYEQYF
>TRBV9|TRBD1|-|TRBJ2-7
TGTGCCAGCGCTAATTCGGGGACAGGCTCCTACGAGCAGTACTTC
CASANSGTGSYEQYF
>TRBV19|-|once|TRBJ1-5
TGTGCCAGTAGTATAGCGGCGGCTAGCAATCAGCCCCAGCATTTT
CASSIAAASNQPQHF
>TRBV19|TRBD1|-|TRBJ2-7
TGTGCCAGTAGTATGCCGGACAGGGGTATCGACGAGCAGTACTTC
CASSMPDRGIDEQYF
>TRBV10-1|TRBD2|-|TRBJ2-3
TGCGCCAGCAGTGAGGGACTAGCGGGGGGTTTTGATGAAGCAGATACGCAGTATTTT
CASSEGLAGGFDEADTQYF
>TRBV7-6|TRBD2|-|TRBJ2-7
TGTGCCAGCAGCTTAACTAGCGGGGAGACCGCCGGCGAGCAGTACTTC
CASSLTSGETAGEQYF
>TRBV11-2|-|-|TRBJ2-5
TGTGCCAGCAGCTTTCAGGGAATCCAAGAGACCCAGTACTTC
CASSFQGIQETQYF
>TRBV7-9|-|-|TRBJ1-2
TGTGCCAGCAGCTTAGAGGTAGCGGGCGGCTACACCTTC
CASSLEVAGGYTF
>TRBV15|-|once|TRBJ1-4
TGTGCCACCAGCAGTTCCCGGGCAACTAATGAAAAACTGTTTTTT
CATSSSRATNEKLFF
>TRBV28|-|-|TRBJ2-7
TGTGCCAGCAGCCTTGCGGGGGGGACAGGGGCCTACGAGCAGTACTTC
CASSLAGGTGAYEQYF
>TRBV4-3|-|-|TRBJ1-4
TGCGCCAGCAGCCGAGAGAAGGGGTTCAGTAATGAAAAACTGTTTTTT
CASSREKGFSNEKLFF
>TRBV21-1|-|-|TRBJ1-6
TGTGCCAGCAGCAAACCAGGACATGAGCGTTCACCCCTCCACTTT
CASSKPGHERSPLHF
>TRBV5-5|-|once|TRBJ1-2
TGTGCCAGCAGCTTGGCCCAGGCCGGTGGCTACACCTTC
CASSLAQAGGYTF
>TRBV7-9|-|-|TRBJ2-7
TGTGCCAGCAGCTTAGACCTATACGAGCAGTACTTC
CASSLDLYEQYF
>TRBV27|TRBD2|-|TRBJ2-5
TGTGCCAGCAGTTTGAGACTAGCGGGGAGCATCCAGTACTTC
CASSLRLAGSIQYF
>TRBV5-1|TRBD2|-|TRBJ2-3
TGCGCCAGCAGCGACCCAGCGGGGGGCACAGATACGCAGTATTTT
CASSDPAGGTDTQYF
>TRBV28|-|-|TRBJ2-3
TGTGCCAGCAGTTTTCAGGGGTTGGCAGATACGCAGTATTTT
CASSFQGLADTQYF
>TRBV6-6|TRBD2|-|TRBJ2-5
TGTGCCAGCAGGAATCGTAGCGGGGAAGAGACCCAGTACTTC
CASRNRSGEETQYF
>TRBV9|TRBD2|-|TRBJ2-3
TGTGCCAGCAGCCTAGCGGGGGGGCCTTTCTTGGGCACAGATACGCAGTATTTT
CASSLAGGPFLGTDTQYF
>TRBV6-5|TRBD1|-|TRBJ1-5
TGTGCCAGCAGTTACGGGACAGGGTATCAGCCCCAGCATTTT
CASSYGTGYQPQHF
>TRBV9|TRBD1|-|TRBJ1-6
TGTGCCAGCAGCCCAATGACAGGGCATTCACCCCTCCACTTT
CASSPMTGHSPLHF
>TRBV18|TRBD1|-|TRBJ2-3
TGTGCCAGCTCACCACCGTACCGGGACAGCCCCACAGATACGCAGTATTTT
CASSPPYRDSPTDTQYF
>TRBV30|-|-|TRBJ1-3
TGTGCCTGGAGTATAAACTCTGGAAACACCATATATTTT
CAWSINSGNTIYF
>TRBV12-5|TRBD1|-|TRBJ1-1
TGTGCTAGCGGAGGGGGCGCGCTAAGTAGGAACACTGAAGCTTTCTTT
CASGGGALSRNTEAFF
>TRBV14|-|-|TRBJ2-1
TGTGCCAGCAGCTCTAGACTAGTCCGAAACAATGAGCAGTTCTTC
CASSSRLVRNNEQFF
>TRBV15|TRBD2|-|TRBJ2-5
TGTGCCACCAGCCGAACGACTAGCGGGGGAGTGGAGACCCAGTACTTC
CATSRTTSGGVETQYF
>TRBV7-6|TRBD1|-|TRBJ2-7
TGTGCCAGCAGCCACCCGGGACAGGGGATATATGAGCAGTACTTC
CASSHPGQGIYEQYF
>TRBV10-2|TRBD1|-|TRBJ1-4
TGCGCCAGCAGTTCCGACAGGGTACTCGAAAAACTGTTTTTT
CASSSDRVLEKLFF
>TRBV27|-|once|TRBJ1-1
TGTGCCAGCAGTTCCGGAGGCACCCCGGCGGTCACTGAAGCTTTCTTT
CASSSGGTPAVTEAFF
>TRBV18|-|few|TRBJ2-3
TGTGCCAGCTCACCAGGGGGCAGTCCAGATACGCAGTATTTT
CASSPGGSPDTQYF
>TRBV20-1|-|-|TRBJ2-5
TGCAGTGCTAGTCGGGGTTCTGAGCAGTACTTC
CSASRGSEQYF
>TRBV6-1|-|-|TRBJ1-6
TGTGCCAGCAGTGAAGGGAAAGGGGGTATTAGGTCCTATAATTCACCCCTCCACTTT
CASSEGKGGIRSYNSPLHF
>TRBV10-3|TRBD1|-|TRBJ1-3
TGTGCCATCAGTAGACAGGGGGCTGGAAACACCATATATTTT
CAISRQGAGNTIYF
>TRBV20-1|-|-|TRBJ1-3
TGCAGTGCAAGCGGGGGAAACACCATATATTTT
CSASGGNTIYF
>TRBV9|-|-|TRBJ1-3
TGTGCCAGCAGCGTATCACGCGGACTGTCAAAGGGAAACACCATATATTTT
CASSVSRGLSKGNTIYF
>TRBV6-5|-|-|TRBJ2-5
TGTGCCAGCAGTTATCAGGCCAGCGGAGCTAGTACCCAGTACTTC
CASSYQASGASTQYF
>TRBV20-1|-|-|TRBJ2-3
TGCAGTGCTAGAGAGGGCGCCTTT
CSAREGAF
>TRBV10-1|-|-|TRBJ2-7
TGCGCCAGCAGTGAGTCTGGATCCGGGACGAAGGGAGGCTACGAGCAGTACTTC
CASSESGSGTKGGYEQYF
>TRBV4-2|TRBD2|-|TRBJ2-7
TGTGCCAGCAGCGGGCTAGCGGGGGGGTCCTACGAGCAGTACTTC
CASSGLAGGSYEQYF
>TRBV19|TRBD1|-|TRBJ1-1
TGTGCCAGTAGCCGGGACAGGGTGGGTGAAGCTTTCTTT
CASSRDRVGEAFF
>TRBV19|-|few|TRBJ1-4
TGTGCCAGTAGTATACAACGCAGTGTTGAAAAACTGTTTTTT
CASSIQRSVEKLFF
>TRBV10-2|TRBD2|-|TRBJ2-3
TGCGCCAGCAGTGGACTAGCGGGGGGCACAGATACGCAGTATTTT
CASSGLAGGTDTQYF
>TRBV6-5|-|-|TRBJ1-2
TGTGCCAGCAGCCCTACCCACAGGCGACCGGTGGGCTACACCTTC
CASSPTHRRPVGYTF
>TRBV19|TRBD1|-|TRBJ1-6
TGTGCCAGTAGTATAGATCAGGCGACAGGGGGCTCACCCCTCCACTTT
CASSIDQATGGSPLHF
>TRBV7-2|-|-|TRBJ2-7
TGTGCCAGCAGCAACCGGGGTCGGACTCCCTACGAGCAGTACTTC
CASSNRGRTPYEQYF
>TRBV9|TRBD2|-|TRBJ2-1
TGTGCCAGCAGCGTGTCCGGGACTAGCGGGGAATTCGAGTTCTTC
CASSVSGTSGEFEFF
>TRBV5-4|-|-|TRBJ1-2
TGTGCCAGCAGCTTGTACAGGGAAGACTATGGCTACACCTTC
CASSLYREDYGYTF
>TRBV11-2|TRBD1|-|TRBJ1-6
TGTGCCAGCAGCTTCCGGGACAGGGTTTCACCCCTCCACTTT
CASSFRDRVSPLHF
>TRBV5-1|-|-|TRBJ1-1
TGCGCCAGCAGCCCTCGTGGCAGACAGATGAACACTGAAGCTTTCTTT
CASSPRGRQMNTEAFF
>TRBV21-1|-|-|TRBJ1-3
TGTGCCAGCAGCAAAGGAGTTTACTTAAGGATAATAAGGAGCTCTGGAAACACCATATATTTT
CASSKGVYLRIIRSSGNTIYF
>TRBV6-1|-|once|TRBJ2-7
TGTGCCAGCAGTGAGTGGCGGGGAAGAGAAGCCTACGAGCAGTACTTC
CASSEWRGREAYEQYF
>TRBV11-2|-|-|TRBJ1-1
TGTGCCAGCAGCTTAATGTCCCGGGGTAACACTGAAGCTTTCTTT
CASSLMSRGNTEAFF
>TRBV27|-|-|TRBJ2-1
TGTGCCAGCAGTTCGACTAGTCGTGAGCAGTTCTTC
CASSSTSREQFF
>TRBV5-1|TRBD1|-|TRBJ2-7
TGCGCCAGCAGCTTGGCCTGGACAGGTACTTTAGGCGAGCAGTACTTC
CASSLAWTGTLGEQYF
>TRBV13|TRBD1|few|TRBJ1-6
TGTGCCAGCACCCCCACAGGGGGAAATTCACCCCTCCACTTT
CASTPTGGNSPLHF
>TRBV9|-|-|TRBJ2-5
TGTGCCAGCAGCGTAGATGGCACTGGGCCAGAGACCCAGTACTTC
CASSVDGTGPETQYF
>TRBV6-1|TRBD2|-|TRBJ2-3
TGTGCCAGCAGTGAACCCCTCGGGGGGGCAAAAGATACGCAGTATTTT
CASSEPLGGAKDTQYF
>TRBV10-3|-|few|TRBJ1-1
TGTGCCATCAGTGACGGGTTAGCAGGGATGAACACTGAAGCTTTCTTT
CAISDGLAGMNTEAFF
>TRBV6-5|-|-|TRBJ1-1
TGTGCCAGCAGTTACTCAGGGAGTAATGAAGCTTTCTTT
CASSYSGSNEAFF